This record covers a single T cell receptor beta chain. The CDR3 has 18 residues. The V gene end was trimmed by 0 bases and the J gene end by 0 bases; junction bases not matched to a gene: 6. Per germline, CDR1 SGHNT and CDR2 YYREEE (reference sequence). How the authors handled the data: Researchers report that nucleated cell counts were estimated from reference gene primer amplification. Libraries were prepared by immunoSEQ multiplex PCR; TCRdb keeps only in-frame clonotypes and omits some of them. That table is the source of V, J and clone size, and D and trimming were worked out from the DNA. The sample lists 35,000 to 45,000 clones, more than 70% seen once, with 14% in the top ten. This entry is derived from a study of blood T cell repertoires in COVID-19. Study-wide context: The United States, Italy and Spain supplied acute and convalescent COVID-19 samples. From T cells, B-cell-depleted T cells, or PBMCs came the material, which was cDNA or gDNA.

The sequencing sample was made of peripheral blood. The sequence derives from a human donor in a cohort sampled during active COVID-19. V and J are TRBV5-4 and TRBJ2-5, with TRBD2 matching over 12 bases. In DNA form, the CDR3 reads TGTGCCAGCAGCTTGGGGCTAGCGGGGGGGACGTACCAAGAGACCCAGTACTTC. Translation: CASSLGLAGGTYQETQYF.